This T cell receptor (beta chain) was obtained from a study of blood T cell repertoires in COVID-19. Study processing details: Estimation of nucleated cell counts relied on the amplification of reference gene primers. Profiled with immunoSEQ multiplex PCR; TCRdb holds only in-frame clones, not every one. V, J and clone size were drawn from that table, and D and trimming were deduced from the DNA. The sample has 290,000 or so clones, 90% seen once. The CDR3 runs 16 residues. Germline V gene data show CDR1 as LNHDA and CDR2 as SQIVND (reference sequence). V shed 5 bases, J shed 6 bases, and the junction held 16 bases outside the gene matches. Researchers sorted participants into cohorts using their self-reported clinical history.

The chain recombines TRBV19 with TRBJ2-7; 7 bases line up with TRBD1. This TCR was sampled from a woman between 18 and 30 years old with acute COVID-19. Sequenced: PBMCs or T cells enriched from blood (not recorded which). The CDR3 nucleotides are TGTGCCAGTAGTCGTAATGTCGGGACAGTAGCGTCCGAGCAGTACTTC. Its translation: CASSRNVGTVASEQYF.